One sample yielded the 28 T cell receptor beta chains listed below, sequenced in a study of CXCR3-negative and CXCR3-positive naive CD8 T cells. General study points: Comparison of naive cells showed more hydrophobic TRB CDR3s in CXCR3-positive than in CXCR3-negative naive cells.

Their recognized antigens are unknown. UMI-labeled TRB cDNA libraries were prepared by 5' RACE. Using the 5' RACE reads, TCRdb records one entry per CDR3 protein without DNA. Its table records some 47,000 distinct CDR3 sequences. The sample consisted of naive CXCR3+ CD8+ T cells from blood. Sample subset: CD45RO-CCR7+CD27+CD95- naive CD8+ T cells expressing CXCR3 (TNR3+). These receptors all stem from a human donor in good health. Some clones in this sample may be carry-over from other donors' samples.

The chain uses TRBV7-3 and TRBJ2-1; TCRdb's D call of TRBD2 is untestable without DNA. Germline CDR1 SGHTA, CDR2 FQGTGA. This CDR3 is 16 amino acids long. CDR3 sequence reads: CASSPLAGGPGNEQFF.

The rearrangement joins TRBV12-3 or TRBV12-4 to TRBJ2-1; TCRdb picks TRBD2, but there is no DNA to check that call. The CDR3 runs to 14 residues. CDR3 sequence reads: CASSSGLGPNEQFF.

The CDR3 region is CASSIRYRVLDTGELFF. The genes are TRBV9 and TRBJ2-2; TCRdb calls TRBD1, which cannot be checked without DNA. Germline loops: CDR1 SGDLS, CDR2 YYNGEE. This CDR3 region has 17 residues.

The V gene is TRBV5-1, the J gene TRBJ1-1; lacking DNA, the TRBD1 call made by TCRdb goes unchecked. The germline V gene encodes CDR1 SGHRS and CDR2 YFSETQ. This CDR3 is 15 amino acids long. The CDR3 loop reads CASSPLGQLNTEAFF.

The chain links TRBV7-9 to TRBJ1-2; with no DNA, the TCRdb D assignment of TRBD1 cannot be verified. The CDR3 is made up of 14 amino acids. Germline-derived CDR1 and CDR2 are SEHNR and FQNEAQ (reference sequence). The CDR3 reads CASRPTGGHYGYTF.

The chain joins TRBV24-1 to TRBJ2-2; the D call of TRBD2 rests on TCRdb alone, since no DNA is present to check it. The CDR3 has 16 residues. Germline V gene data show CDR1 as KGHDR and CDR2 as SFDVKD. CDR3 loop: CATSDLTSGAFGELFF.

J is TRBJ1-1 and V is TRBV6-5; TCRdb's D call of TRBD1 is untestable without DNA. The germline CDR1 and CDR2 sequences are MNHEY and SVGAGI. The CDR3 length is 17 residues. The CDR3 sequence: CASSSVPGQGLNTEAFF.

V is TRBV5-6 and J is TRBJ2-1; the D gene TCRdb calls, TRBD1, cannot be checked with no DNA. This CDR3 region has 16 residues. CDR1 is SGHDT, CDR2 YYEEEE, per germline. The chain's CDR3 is CASSFAGQGNRYEQFF.

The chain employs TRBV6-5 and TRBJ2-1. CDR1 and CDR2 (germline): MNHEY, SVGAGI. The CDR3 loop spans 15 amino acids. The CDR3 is CASIWSEGPSNEQFF.

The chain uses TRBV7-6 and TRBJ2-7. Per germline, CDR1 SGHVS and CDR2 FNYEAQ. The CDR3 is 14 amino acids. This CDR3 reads CASSLTGSPYEQYF.

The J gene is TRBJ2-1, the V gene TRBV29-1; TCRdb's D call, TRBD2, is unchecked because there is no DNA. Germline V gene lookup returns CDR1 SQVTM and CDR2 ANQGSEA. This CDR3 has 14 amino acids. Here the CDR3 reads CSFSGRTLYNEQFF.

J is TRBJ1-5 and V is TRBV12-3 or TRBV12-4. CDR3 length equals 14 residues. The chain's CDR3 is CASAGVRRDQPQHF.

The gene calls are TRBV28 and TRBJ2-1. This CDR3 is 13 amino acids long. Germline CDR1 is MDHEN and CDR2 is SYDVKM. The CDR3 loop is CASSLGRYNEQFF. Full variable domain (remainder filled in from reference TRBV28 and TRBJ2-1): DVKVTQSSRYLVKRTGEKVFLECVQDMDHENMFWYRQDPGLGLRLIYFSYDVKMKEKGDIPEGYSVSREKKERFSLILESASTNQTSMYLCASSLGRYNEQFFGPGTRLTVL.

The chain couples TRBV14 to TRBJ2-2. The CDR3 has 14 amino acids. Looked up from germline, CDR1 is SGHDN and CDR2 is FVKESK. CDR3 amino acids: CASSLGQNTGELFF.

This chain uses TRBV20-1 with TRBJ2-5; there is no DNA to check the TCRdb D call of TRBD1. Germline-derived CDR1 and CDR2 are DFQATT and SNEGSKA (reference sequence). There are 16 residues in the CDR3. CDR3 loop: CSASIVPVGIKETQYF.

The CDR3 region is CASSEGGTPNTEAFF. This chain uses TRBV9 with TRBJ1-1. CDR3 length: 15 residues. Germline V gives CDR1 SGDLS, CDR2 YYNGEE. Complete variable domain (other parts from reference TRBV9 and TRBJ1-1): DSGVTQTPKHLITATGQRVTLRCSPRSGDLSVYWYQQSLDQGLQFLIQYYNGEERAKGNILERFSAQQFPDLHSELNLSSLELGDSALYFCASSEGGTPNTEAFFGQGTRLTVV.

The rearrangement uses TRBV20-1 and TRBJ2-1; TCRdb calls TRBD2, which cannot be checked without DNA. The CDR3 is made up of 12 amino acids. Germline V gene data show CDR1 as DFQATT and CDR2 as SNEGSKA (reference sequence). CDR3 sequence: CSVPGTSVEQFF.

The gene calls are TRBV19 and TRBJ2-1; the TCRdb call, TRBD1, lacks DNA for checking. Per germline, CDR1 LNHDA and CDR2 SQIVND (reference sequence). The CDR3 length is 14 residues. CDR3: CASNYQGIDNEQFF.

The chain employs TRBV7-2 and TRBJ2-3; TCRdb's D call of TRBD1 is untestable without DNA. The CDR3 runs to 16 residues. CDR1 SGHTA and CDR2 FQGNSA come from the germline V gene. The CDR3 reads CASSLAAAGVADTQYF.

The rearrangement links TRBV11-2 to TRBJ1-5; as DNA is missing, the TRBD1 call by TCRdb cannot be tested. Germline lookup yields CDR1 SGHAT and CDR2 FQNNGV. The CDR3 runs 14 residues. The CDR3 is CASSPQGSNQPQHF. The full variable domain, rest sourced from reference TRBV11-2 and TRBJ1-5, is EAGVAQSPRYKIIEKRQSVAFWCNPISGHATLYWYQQILGQGPKLLIQFQNNGVVDDSQLPKDRFSAERLKGVDSTLKIQPAKLEDSAVYLCASSPQGSNQPQHFGDGTRLSIL.

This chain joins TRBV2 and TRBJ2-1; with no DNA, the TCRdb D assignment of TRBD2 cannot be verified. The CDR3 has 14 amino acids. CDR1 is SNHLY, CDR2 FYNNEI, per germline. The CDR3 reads CASRLAGGYNEQFF.

CDR3 loop: CASSHPVGGSNTEAFF. The V call is TRBV27, the J call TRBJ1-1; TCRdb calls TRBD1, which cannot be checked without DNA. This CDR3 has 16 amino acids. Germline CDR1 MNHEY, CDR2 SMNVEV (reference sequence).

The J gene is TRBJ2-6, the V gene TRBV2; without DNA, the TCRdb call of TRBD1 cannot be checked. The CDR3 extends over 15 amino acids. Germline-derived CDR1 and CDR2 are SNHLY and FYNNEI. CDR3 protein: CASRIDRAGANVLTF. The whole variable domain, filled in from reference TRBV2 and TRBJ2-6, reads EPEVTQTPSHQVTQMGQEVILRCVPISNHLYFYWYRQILGQKVEFLVSFYNNEISEKSEIFDDQFSVERPDGSNFTLKIRSTKLEDSAMYFCASRIDRAGANVLTFGAGSRLTVL.

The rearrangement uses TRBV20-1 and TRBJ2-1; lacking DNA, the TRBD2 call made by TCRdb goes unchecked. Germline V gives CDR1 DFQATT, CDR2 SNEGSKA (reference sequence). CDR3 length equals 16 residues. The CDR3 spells CSASGVGLAGNNEQFF.

The CDR3 sequence is CASTGGADNEQFF. This sequence joins TRBV9 and TRBJ2-1; TCRdb names TRBD1, which stays unverified in the absence of DNA. The germline V gene encodes CDR1 SGDLS and CDR2 YYNGEE. The CDR3 is 13 residues long.

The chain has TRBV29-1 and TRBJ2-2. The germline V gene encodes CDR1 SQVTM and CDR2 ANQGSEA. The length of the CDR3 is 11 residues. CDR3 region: CSVELIGELFF.

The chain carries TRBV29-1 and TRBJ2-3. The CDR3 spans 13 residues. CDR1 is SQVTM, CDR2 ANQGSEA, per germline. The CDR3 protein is CSVERPTTDTQYF.

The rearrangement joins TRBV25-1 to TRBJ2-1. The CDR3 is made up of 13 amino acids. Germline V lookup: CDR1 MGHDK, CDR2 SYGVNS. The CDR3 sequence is CASSESASWEQFF.